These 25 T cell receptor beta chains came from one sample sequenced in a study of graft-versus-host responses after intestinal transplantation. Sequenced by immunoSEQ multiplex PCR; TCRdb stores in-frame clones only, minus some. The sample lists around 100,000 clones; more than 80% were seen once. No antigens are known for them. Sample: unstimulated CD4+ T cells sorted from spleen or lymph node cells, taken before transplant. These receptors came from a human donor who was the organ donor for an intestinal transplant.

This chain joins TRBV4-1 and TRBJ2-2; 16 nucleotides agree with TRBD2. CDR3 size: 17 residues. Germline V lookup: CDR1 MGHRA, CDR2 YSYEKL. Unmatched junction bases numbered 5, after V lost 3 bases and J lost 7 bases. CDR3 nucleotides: TGCGCCAGCAGCCACTCGGGACTAGCGGGAGGGGGCGGGGAGCTGTTTTTT. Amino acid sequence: CASSHSGLAGGGGELFF.

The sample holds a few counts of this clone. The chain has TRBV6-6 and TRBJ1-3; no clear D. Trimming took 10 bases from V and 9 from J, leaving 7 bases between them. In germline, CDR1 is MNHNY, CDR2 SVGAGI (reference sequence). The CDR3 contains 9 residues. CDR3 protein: CAIRPTIYF. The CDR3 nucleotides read TGTGCCATCCGGCCCACCATATATTTT.

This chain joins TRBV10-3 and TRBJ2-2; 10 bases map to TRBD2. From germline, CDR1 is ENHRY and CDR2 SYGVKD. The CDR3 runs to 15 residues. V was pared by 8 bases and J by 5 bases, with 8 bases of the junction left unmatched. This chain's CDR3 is CAIQGGAGGTGELFF. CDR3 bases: TGTGCCATCCAGGGCGGAGCGGGAGGGACCGGGGAGCTGTTTTTT.

The CDR3 loop reads CASSASGLADYEQYF. CDR3 DNA: TGTGCCAGCTCAGCAAGCGGACTAGCGGACTACGAGCAGTACTTC. This rearrangement joins TRBV18 to TRBJ2-7; TRBD2 agrees at 10 bases. V lost 5 bases to trimming and J lost 3 bases; unmatched junction nucleotides: 7. There are 15 residues in the CDR3. Looked up from germline, CDR1 is KGHSH and CDR2 is LQKENI.

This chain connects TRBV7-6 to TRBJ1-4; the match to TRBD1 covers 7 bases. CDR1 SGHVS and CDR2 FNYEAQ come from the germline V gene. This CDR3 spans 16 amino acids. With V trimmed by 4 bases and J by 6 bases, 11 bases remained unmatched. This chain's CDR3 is CASSSVQGTEYEKLFF. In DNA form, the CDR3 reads TGTGCCAGCAGCTCCGTACAGGGGACTGAGTATGAAAAACTGTTTTTT.

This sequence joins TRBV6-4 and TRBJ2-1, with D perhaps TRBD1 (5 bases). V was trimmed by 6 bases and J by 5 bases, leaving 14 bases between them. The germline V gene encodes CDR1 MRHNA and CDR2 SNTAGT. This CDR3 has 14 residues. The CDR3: CASSLRQHDNEQFF. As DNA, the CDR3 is TGTGCCAGCAGCTTGCGACAGCACGACAATGAGCAGTTCTTC.

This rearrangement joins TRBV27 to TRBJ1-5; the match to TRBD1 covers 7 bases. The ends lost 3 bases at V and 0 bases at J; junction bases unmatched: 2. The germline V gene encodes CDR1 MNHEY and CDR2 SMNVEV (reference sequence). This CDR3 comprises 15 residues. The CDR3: CASSLTGNSNQPQHF. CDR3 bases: TGTGCCAGCAGTTTGACAGGGAATAGCAATCAGCCCCAGCATTTT.

The CDR3 region is CAISAGTGGQETQYF. CDR3 coding DNA: TGTGCCATCAGTGCGGGGACAGGGGGCCAAGAGACCCAGTACTTC. V and J are TRBV10-3 and TRBJ2-5, with 11 bases fitting TRBD1. Germline trimming cut 4 bases from V and 1 base from J; bases unmatched to any gene: 2. This CDR3 is built from 15 residues. Germline assignment: CDR1 ENHRY and CDR2 SYGVKD.

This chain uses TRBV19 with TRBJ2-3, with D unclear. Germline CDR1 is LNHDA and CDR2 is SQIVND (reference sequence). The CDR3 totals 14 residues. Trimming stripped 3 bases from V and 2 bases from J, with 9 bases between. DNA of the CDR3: TGTGCCAGTAGTATTTTGGACCTCACAGATACGCAGTATTTT. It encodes CASSILDLTDTQYF.

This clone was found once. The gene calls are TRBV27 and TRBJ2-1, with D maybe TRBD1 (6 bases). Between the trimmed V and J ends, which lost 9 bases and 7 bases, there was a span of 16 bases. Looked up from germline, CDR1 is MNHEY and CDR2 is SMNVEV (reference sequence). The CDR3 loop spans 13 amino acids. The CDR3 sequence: CASRRQARNEQFF. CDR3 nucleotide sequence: TGTGCCAGTAGAAGACAGGCTAGGAATGAGCAGTTCTTC.

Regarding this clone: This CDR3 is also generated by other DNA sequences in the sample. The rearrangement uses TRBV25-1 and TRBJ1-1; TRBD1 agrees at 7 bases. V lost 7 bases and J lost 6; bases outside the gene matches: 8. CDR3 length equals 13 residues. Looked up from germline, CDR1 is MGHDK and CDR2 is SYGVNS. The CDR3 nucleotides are TGTGCCAGCAAACATTACAGGGGATCTGAAGCTTTCTTT. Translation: CASKHYRGSEAFF.

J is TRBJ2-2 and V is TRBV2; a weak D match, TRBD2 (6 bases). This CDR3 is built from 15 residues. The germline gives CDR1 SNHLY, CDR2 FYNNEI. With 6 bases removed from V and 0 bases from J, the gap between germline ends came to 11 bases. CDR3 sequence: CASRETRTNTGELFF. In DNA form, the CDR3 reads TGTGCCAGCAGGGAGACTAGGACGAACACCGGGGAGCTGTTTTTT. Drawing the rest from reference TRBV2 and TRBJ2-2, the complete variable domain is EPEVTQTPSHQVTQMGQEVILRCVPISNHLYFYWYRQILGQKVEFLVSFYNNEISEKSEIFDDQFSVERPDGSNFTLKIRSTKLEDSAMYFCASRETRTNTGELFFGEGSRLTVL.

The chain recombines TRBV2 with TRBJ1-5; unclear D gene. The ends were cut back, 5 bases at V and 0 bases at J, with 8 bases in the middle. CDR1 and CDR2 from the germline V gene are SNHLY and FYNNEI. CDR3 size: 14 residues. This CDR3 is CASSPEYSNQPQHF. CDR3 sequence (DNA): TGTGCCAGCAGTCCCGAATATAGCAATCAGCCCCAGCATTTT.

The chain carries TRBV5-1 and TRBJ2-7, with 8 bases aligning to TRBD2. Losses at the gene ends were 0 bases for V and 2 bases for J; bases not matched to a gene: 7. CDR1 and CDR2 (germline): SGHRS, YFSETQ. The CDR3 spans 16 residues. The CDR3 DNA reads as TGCGCCAGCAGCTTGGGCGGTAGCGGGACCCCCTACGAGCAGTACTTC. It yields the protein CASSLGGSGTPYEQYF.

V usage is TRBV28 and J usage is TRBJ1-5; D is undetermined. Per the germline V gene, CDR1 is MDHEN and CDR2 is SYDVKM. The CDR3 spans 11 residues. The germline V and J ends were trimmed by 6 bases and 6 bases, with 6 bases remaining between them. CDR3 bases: TGTGCCAGCAGCCGAGGTCAGCCCCAGCATTTT. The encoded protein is CASSRGQPQHF.

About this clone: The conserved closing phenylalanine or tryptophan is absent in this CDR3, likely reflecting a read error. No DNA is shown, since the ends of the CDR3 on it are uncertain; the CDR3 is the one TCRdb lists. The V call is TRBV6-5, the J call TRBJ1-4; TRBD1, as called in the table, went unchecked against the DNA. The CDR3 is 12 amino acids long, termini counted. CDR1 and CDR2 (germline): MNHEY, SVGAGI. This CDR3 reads CASNILRDRVMG.

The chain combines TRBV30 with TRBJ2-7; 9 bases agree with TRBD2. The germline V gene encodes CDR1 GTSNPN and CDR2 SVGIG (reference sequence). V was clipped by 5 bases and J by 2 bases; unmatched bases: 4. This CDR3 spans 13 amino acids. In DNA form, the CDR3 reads TGTGCCTGGTTGACTAGCGGAACCTACGAGCAGTACTTC. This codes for CAWLTSGTYEQYF.

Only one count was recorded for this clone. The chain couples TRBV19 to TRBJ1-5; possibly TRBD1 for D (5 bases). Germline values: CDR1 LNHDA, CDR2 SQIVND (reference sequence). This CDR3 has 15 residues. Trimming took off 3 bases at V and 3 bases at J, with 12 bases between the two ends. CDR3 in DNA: TGTGCCAGTAGTATTGAGGGGTTCCTCAATCAGCCCCAGCATTTT. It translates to CASSIEGFLNQPQHF.

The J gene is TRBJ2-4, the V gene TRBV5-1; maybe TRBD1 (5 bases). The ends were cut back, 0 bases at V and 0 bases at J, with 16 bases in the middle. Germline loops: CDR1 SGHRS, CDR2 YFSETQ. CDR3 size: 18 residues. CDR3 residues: CASSLVGHEPIAKNIQYF. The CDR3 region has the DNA TGCGCCAGCAGCTTGGTTGGACATGAACCTATAGCCAAAAACATTCAGTACTTC.

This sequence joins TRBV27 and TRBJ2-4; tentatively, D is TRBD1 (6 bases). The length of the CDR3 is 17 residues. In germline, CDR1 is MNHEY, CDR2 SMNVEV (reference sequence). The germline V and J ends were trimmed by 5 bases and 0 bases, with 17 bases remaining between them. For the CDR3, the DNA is TGTGCCAGCAGTCCACCGGGACACCACATAGCCAAAAACATTCAGTACTTC. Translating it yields CASSPPGHHIAKNIQYF.

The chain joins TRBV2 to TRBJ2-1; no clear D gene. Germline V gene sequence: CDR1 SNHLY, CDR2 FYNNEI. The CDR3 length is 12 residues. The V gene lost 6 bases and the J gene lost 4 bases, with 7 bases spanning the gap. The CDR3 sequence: CASRRVYNEQFF. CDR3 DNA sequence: TGTGCCAGCAGACGGGTTTACAATGAGCAGTTCTTC.

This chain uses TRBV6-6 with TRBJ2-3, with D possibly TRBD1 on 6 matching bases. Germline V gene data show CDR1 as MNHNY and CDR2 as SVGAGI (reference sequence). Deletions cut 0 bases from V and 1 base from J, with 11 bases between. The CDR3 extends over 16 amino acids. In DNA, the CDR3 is TGTGCCAGCAGTTACTCCTTCAGGGGAGGCACAGATACGCAGTATTTT. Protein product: CASSYSFRGGTDTQYF.

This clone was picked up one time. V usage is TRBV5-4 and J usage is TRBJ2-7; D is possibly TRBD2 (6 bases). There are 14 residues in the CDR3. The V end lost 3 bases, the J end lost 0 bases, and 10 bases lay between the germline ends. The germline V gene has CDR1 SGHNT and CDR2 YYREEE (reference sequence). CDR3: CASSSPGGSYEQYF. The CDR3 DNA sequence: TGTGCCAGCAGCTCCCCCGGGGGCTCCTACGAGCAGTACTTC.

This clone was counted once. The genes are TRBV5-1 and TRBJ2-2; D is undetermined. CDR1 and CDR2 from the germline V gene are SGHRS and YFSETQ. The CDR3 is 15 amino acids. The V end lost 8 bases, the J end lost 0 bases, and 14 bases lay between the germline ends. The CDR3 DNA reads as TGCGCCAGTTCTACCAGGAAGGCGAACACCGGGGAGCTGTTTTTT. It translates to CASSTRKANTGELFF.

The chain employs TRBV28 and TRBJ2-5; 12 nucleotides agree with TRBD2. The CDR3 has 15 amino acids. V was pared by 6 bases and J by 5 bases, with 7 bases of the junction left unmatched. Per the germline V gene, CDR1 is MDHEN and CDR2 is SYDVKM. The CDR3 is CASSLRLAGAETQYF. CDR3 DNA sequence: TGTGCCAGCAGCCTGAGACTAGCGGGAGCGGAGACCCAGTACTTC.